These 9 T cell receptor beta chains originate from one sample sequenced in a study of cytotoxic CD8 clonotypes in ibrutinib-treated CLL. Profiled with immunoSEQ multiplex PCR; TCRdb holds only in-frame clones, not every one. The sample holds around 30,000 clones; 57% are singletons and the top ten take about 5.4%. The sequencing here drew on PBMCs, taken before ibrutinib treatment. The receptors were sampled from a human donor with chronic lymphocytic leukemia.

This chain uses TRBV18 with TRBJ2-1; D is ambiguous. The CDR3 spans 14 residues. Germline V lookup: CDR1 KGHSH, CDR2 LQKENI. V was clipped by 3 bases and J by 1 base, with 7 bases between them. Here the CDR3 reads CASSPLVSYNEQFF. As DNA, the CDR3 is TGTGCCAGCTCACCCCTAGTTTCCTACAATGAGCAGTTCTTC.

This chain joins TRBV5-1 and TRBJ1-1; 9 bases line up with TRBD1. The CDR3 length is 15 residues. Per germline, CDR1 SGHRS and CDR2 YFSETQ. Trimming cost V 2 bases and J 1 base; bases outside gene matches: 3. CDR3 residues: CASSLAGQGNTEAFF. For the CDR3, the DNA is TGCGCCAGCAGCTTAGCGGGACAGGGGAACACTGAAGCTTTCTTT.

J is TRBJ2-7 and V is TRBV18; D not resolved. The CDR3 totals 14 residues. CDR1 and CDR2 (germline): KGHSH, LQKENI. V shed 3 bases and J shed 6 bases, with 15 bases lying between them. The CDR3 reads CASSPQILTPEQYF. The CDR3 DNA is TGTGCCAGCTCACCGCAAATCCTTACCCCCGAGCAGTACTTC.

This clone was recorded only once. CDR3 sequence reads: CASSLHPAETQYF. The CDR3 DNA reads as TGTGCCAGCAGCTTACACCCGGCGGAGACCCAGTACTTC. The chain carries TRBV7-8 and TRBJ2-5; D is unclear. Trimming removed 2 bases from V and 5 bases from J, with 9 bases in between. The CDR3 spans 13 residues. Germline CDR1 SGHVS, CDR2 FQNEAQ.

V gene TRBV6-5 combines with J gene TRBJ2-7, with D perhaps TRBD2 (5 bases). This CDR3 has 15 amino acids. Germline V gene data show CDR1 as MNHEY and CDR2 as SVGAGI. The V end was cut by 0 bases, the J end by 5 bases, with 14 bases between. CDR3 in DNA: TGTGCCAGCAGTTACTCCGGCCCCGGGGTCGACGAGCAGTACTTC. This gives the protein CASSYSGPGVDEQYF.

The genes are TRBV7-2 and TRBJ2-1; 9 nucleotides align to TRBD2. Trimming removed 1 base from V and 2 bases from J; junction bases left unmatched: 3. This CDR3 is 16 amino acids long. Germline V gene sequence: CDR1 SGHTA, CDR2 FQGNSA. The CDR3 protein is CASSLDAGGPYNEQFF. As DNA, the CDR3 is TGTGCCAGCAGCTTAGACGCGGGAGGGCCCTACAATGAGCAGTTCTTC.

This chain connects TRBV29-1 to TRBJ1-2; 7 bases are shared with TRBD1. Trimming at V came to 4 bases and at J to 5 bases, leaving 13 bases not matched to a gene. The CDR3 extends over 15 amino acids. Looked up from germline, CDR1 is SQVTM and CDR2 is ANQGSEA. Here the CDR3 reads CSVGEGDSFWYGYTF. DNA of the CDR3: TGCAGCGTTGGGGAAGGGGACAGTTTTTGGTATGGCTACACCTTC.

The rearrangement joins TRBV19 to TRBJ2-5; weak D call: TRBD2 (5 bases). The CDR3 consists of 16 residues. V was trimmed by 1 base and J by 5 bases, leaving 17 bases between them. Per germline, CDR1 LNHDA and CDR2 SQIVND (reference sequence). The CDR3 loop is CASSIGAAAGQETQYF. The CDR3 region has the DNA TGTGCCAGTAGTATAGGGGCAGCGGCGGGCCAGGAGACCCAGTACTTC. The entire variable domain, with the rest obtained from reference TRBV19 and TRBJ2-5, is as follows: DGGITQSPKYLFRKEGQNVTLSCEQNLNHDAMYWYRQDPGQGLRLIYYSQIVNDFQKGDIAEGYSVSREKKESFPLTVTSAQKNPTAFYLCASSIGAAAGQETQYFGPGTRLLVL.

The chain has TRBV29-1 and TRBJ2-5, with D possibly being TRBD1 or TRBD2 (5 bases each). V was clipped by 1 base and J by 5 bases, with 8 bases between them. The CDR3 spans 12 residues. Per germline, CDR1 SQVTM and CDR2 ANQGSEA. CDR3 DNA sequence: TGCAGCGTTGAAGCCGGGGCGGAGACCCAGTACTTC. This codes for CSVEAGAETQYF.